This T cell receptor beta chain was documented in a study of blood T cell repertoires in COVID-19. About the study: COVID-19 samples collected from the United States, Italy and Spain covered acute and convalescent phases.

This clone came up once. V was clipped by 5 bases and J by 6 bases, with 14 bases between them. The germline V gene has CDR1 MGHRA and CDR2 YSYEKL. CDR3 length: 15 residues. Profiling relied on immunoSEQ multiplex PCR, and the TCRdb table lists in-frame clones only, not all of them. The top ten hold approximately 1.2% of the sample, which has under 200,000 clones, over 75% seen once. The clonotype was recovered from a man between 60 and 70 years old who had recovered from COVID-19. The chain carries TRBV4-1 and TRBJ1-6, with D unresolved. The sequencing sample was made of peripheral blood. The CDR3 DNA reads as TGCGCCAGCAGCTACCCGGGGATACCTAATTCACCCCTCCACTTT. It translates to CASSYPGIPNSPLHF.